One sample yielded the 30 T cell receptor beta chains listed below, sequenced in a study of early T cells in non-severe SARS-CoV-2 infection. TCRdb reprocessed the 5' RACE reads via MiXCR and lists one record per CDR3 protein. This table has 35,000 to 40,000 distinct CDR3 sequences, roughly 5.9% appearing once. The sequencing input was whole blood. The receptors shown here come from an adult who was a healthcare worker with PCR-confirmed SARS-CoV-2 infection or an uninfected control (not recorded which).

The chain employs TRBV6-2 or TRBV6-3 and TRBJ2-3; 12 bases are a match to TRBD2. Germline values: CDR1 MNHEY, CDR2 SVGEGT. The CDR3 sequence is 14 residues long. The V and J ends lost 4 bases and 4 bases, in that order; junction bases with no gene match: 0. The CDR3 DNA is TGTGCCAGCAGTTGGACTAGCGGGGCAGATACGCAGTATTTT. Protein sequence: CASSWTSGADTQYF.

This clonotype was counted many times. CDR3 sequence reads: CSARDRQRNTGELFF. CDR3 sequence (DNA): TGCAGTGCTAGAGACCGACAGAGGAACACCGGGGAGCTGTTTTTT. This rearrangement joins TRBV20-1 to TRBJ2-2, with TRBD1 as a possible D gene (5 bases). The CDR3 is 15 residues long. With 0 bases removed from V and 1 base from J, the gap between germline ends came to 9 bases. The germline CDR1 and CDR2 sequences are DFQATT and SNEGSKA (reference sequence).

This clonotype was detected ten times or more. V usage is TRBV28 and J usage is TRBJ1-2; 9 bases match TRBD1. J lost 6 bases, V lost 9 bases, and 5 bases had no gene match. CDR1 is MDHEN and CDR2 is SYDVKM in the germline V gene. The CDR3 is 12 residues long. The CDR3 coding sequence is TGTGCCAGTACAGGGGGCGACAATGGCTACACCTTC. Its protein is CASTGGDNGYTF.

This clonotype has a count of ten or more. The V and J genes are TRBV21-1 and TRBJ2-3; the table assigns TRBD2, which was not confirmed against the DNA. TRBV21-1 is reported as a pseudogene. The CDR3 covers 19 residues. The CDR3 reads CASSKPRTSGGPSTDTQYF. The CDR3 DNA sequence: TGTGCCAGCAGCAAACCCCGGACTAGCGGGGGCCCGAGCACAGATACGCAGTATTTT.

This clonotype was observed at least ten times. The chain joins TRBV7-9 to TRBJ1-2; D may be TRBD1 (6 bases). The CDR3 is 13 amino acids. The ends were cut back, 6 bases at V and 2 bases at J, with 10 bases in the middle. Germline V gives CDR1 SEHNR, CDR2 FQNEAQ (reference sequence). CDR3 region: CASSRQANYGYTF. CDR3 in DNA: TGTGCCAGCAGTCGACAGGCGAACTATGGCTACACCTTC.

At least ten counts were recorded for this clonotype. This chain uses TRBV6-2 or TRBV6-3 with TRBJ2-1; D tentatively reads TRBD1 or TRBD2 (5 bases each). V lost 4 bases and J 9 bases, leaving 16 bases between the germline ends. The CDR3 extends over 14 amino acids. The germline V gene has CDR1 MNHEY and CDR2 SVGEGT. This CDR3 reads CASSWGLGDSEQFF. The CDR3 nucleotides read TGTGCCAGCAGTTGGGGGTTGGGGGATTCTGAGCAGTTCTTC.

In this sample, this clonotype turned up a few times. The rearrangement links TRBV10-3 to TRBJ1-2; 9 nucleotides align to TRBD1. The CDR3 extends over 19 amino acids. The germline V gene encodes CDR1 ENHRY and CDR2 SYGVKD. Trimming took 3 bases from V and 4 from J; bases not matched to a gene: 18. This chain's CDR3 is CAISDPEGTGFFTSYGYTF. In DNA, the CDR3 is TGTGCCATCAGTGACCCCGAGGGGACAGGGTTTTTTACATCCTATGGCTACACCTTC.

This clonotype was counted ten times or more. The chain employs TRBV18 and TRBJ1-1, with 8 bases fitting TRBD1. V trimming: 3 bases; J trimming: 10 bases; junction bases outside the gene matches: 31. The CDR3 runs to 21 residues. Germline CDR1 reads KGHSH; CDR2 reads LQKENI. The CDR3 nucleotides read TGTGCCAGCTCACCCGACCCACTTTCTGGACAGGGTAGGGAGAAATGGGAGACAGCTTTCTTT. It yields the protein CASSPDPLSGQGREKWETAFF.

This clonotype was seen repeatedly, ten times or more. CDR3 nucleotides: TGTGCCAGCAGCCCACCCCCGGGACAGGGATCCTACGAGCAGTACTTC. Amino acid sequence: CASSPPPGQGSYEQYF. The rearrangement joins TRBV3-1 to TRBJ2-7, with 9 positions matching TRBD1. J gave up 1 base and V 4 bases, and 8 bases lay outside the gene matches. CDR1 and CDR2 from the germline V gene are LGHDT and YNNKEL (reference sequence). The CDR3 length is 16 residues.

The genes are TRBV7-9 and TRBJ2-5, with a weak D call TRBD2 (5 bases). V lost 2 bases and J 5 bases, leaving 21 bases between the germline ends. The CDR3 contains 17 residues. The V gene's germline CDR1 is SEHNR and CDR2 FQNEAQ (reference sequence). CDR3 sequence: CASSLKAPSPGMETQYF. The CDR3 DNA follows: TGTGCCAGCAGCTTAAAGGCCCCCAGTCCCGGGATGGAGACCCAGTACTTC.

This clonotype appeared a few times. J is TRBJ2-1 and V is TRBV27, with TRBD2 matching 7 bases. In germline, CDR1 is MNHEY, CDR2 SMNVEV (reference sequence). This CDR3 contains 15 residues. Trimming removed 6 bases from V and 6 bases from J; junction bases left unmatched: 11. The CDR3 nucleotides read TGTGCCAGCAGCTATCAACGGACTAGTTCCAATGAGCAGTTCTTC. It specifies CASSYQRTSSNEQFF.

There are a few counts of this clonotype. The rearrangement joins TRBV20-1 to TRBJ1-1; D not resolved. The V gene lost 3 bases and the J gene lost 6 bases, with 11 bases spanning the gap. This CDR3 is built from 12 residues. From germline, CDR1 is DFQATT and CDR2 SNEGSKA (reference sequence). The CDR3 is CSASYSGPEAFF. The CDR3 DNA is TGCAGTGCTAGCTATTCGGGTCCTGAAGCTTTCTTT.

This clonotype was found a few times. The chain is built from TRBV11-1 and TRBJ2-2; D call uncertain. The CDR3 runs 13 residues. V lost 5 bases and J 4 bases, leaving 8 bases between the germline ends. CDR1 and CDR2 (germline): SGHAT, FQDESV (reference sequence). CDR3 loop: CASSRFATGELFF. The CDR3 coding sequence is TGTGCCAGCAGCAGGTTTGCCACCGGGGAGCTGTTTTTT.

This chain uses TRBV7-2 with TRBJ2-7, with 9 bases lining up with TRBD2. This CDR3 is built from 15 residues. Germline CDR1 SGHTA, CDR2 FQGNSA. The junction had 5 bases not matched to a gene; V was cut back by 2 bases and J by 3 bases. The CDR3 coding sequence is TGTGCCAGCAGCTTACGGGCGGGAGGGGACTACGAGCAGTACTTC. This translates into CASSLRAGGDYEQYF. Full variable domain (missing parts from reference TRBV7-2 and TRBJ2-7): GAGVSQSPSNKVTEKGKDVELRCDPISGHTALYWYRQSLGQGLEFLIYFQGNSAPDKSGLPSDRFSAERTGGSVSTLTIQRTQQEDSAVYLCASSLRAGGDYEQYFGPGTRLTVT.

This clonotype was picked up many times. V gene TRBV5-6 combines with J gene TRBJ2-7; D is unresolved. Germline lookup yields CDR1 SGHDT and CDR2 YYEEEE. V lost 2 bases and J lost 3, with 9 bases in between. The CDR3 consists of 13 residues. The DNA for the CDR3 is TGTGCCAGCAGCTTCGGACCCAACTACGAGCAGTACTTC. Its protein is CASSFGPNYEQYF.

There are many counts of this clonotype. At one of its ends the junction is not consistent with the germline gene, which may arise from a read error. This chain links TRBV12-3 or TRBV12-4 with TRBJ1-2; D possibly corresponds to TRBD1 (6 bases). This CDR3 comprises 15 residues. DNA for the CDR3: TGTGCCAGCAGTTTAGGTGGACCAGGGGCTATATTGGAGAACTTC. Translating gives CASSLGGPGAILENF.

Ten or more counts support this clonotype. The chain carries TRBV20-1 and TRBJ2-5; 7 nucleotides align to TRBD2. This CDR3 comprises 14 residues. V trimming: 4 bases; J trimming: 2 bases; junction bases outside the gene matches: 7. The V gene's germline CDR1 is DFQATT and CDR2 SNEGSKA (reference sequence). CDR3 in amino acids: CSATAGEGQETQYF. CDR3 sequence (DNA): TGCAGTGCTACCGCGGGAGAAGGGCAAGAGACCCAGTACTTC.

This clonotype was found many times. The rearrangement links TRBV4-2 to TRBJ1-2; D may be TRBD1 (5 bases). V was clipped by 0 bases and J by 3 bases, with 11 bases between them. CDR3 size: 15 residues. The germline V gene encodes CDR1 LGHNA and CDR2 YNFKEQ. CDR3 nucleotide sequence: TGTGCCAGCAGCCAAGAGGACATGGGAGACTATGGCTACACCTTC. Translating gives CASSQEDMGDYGYTF.

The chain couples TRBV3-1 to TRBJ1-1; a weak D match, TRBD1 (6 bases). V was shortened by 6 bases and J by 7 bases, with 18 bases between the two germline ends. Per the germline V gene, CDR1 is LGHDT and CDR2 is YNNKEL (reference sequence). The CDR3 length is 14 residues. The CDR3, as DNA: TGTGCCAGCAGACCTCTGACAGGAGCTTATGAAGCTTTCTTT. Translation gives CASRPLTGAYEAFF.

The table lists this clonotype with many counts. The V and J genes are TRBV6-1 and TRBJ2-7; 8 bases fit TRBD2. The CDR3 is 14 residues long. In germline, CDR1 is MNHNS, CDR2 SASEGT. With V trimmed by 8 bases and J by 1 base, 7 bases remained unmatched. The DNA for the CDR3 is TGTGCCAGCCTTAGCGGGATGAGGTCCTACGAGCAGTACTTC. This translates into CASLSGMRSYEQYF.

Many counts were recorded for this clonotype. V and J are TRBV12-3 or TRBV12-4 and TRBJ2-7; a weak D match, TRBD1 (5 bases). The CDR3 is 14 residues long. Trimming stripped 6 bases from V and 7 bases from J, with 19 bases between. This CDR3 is CASSALRAPREQYF. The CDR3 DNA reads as TGTGCCAGCAGCGCCCTCAGGGCTCCGCGGGAGCAGTACTTC.

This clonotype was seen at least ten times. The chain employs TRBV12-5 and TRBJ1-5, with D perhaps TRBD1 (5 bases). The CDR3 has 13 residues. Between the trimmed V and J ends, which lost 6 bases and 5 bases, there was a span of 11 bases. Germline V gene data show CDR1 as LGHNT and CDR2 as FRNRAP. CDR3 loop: CASGRGRDQPQHF. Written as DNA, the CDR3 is TGTGCTAGTGGCCGGGGCCGGGATCAGCCCCAGCATTTT.

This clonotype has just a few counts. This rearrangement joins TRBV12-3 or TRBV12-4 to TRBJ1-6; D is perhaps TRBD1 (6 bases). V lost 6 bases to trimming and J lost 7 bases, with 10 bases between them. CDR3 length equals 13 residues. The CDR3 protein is CASSRGRNSPLHF. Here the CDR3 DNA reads TGTGCCAGCAGCAGGGGAAGGAATTCACCCCTCCACTTT.

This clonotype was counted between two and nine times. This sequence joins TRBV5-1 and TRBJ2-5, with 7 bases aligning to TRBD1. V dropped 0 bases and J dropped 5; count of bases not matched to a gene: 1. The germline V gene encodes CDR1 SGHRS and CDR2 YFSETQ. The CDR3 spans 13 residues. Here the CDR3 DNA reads TGCGCCAGCAGCTTGGTAGGGGGCGAGACCCAGTACTTC. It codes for CASSLVGGETQYF. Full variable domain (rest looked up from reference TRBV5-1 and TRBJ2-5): KAGVTQTPRYLIKTRGQQVTLSCSPISGHRSVSWYQQTPGQGLQFLFEYFSETQRNKGNFPGRFSGRQFSNSRSEMNVSTLELGDSALYLCASSLVGGETQYFGPGTRLLVL.

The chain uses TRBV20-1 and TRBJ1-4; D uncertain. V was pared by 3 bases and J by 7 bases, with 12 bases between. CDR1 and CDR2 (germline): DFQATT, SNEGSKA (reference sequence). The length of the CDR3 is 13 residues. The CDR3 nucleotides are TGCAGTGCTAGGACATTAGTACTTGAAAAACTGTTTTTT. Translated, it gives CSARTLVLEKLFF.

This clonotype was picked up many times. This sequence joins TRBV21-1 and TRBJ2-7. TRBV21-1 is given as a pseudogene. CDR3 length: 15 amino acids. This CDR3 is CASSKVSQVLLRQYF. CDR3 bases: TGTGCCAGCAGCAAAGTGTCTCAGGTTCTCCTACGGCAGTACTTC.

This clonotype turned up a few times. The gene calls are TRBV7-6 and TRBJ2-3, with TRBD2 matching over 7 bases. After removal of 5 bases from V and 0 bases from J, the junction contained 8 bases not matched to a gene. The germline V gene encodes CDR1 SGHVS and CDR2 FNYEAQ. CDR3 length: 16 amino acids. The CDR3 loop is CASSPLAGSSTDTQYF. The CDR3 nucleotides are TGTGCCAGCAGCCCATTAGCGGGTTCGAGCACAGATACGCAGTATTTT.

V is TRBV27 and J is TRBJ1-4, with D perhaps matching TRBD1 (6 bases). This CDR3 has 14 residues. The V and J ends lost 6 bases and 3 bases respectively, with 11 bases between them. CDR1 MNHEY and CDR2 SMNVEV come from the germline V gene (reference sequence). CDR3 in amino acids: CASRTGRANEKLFF. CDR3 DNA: TGTGCCAGCAGGACAGGACGAGCTAATGAAAAACTGTTTTTT.

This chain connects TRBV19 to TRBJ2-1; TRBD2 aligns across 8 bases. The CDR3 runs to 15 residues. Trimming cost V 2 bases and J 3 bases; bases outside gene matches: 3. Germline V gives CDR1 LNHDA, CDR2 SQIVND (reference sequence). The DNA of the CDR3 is TGTGCCAGTAGTATAAGCGGGAGTCTCTACAATGAGCAGTTCTTC. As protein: CASSISGSLYNEQFF.

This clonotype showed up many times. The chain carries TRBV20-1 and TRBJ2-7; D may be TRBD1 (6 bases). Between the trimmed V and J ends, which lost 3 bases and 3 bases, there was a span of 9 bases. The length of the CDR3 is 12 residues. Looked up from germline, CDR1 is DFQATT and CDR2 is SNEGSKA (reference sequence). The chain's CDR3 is CSARRGIYEQYF. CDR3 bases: TGCAGTGCTAGGAGGGGGATCTACGAGCAGTACTTC.